This TCR beta chain was identified during a study of T cells in Graves' hyperthyroidism and ophthalmopathy (dated by TCRdb to between 2018 and 2021). Describing the broader study: Peripheral blood samples were taken at the time of initial diagnosis, prior to any treatment. A discovery cohort of roughly 96 patients, roughly 45 with Graves' ophthalmopathy and about 58 with stable Graves' hyperthyroidism, was used to find distinguishing TCR V-J signatures. An independent validation cohort of around 19 hyperthyroidism patients and some 15 patients who later progressed to ophthalmopathy tested prospective prediction of ophthalmopathy. The 75 to 100 discovery patients were randomly split 7:3 into training and test sets. In six Graves' hyperthyroidism patients, the study also compared T-cell repertoires from thyroid tissue with T-cell repertoires from blood. After blood sampling, hyperthyroidism patients were treated with methimazole at a starting dose of 30 mg daily, and ophthalmopathy patients were treated with high-dose intravenous methylprednisolone. According to the paper, TCR Vbeta CDR3 sequencing was carried out on about 140 peripheral blood samples, which came from 40 to 45 ophthalmopathy, 75 to 80 hyperthyroidism and around 17 progressor patients. Study-wide conclusions, independent of this receptor: In validation, progression to ophthalmopathy was predicted by the model with 70% to 71% sensitivity and roughly 76% specificity, a median of 6.5 months before onset. In cross-validation, a model built on a 13 V-J signature told ophthalmopathy apart from stable hyperthyroidism with 87.88% sensitivity and around 81% specificity, and in testing the same model reached 80%/75%. Sample size was not statistically predetermined, and blinding of investigators to group allocation was not performed. Most expanded thyroid clonotypes (frequency above 0.001) were also found in blood, which suggests that blood repertoires may mirror thyroid immune responses.

The hyperthyroidism patients were between 18 and 65 years old and newly diagnosed, with a disease duration of less than 2 months. Patients with uncontrolled infections, other autoimmune diseases, pregnancy or lactation were excluded. Diagnoses were established on the basis of clinical symptoms, serum thyroxine and TRAb, thyroid ultrasound, and orbital computed tomography. Blood from progressor patients was drawn when they were first diagnosed with hyperthyroidism, before any ophthalmopathy symptoms appeared. PBMCs were separated from approximately 10 ml of fresh peripheral blood using Ficoll-Paque density gradient centrifugation. Progressor patients were first diagnosed with Graves' hyperthyroidism and then developed ophthalmopathy during follow-up. Total RNA was extracted using Trizol reagent, and RNA quality was assessed on an Agilent 2100 Bioanalyzer. TCR beta CDR3 regions were amplified from RNA transcripts. A first-round RT-PCR of the TCR CDR3 used the HTBI primer set with the Qiagen OneStep RT-PCR kit. Libraries were constructed in a second round of multiplex PCR, after which size selection and purification were performed. Paired-end sequencing of the libraries was performed with 100 bp reads on an Illumina HiSeq2000. As for the original processing: Raw data were processed with SOAPnuke, discarding reads with adapters, uncalled bases, mean Phred below 15, or no exact constant-primer or identifier match. COPE v1.2.5 was used to merge the high-quality paired reads, and each unique nucleotide sequence was defined as a clonotype. MiTCR v1.1 was used to align the clonotypes against IMGT TRBV, TRBD and TRBJ reference segments. The analysis was restricted to V-J combinations with a frequency above 0.0001, which together covered 99% to 99.2% of the repertoires. A TCS score was defined as the ratio of F50 (clonal expansion) to E x V (chaos), with BLOSUM62-based TCRdist applied between CDR3 peptides within each V-J. Welch's t-statistics and random forest reduced several hundred V-J features to around 14, which were used in a naive Bayes classifier (R e1071). The public reads were run again by TCRdb, first through fastp at Q25 and then through MiXCR, and only productive beta chains were kept. Each entry is one CDR3 protein sequence, shown with its most common DNA and genes. Clone size and V and J calls follow TCRdb, not the original study. Recorded for this sample are 550,000 to 850,000 distinct CDR3 sequences; under 20% of them occurred a single time. 16% of the sample is in the top ten clones.

This clonotype occurred many times. The antigen it recognizes is unknown. Per-nucleotide qualities are absent, and no much larger clonotype sits a single base away. The TCR originated in a woman aged 50 to 60 with Graves' hyperthyroidism that later progressed to Graves' ophthalmopathy. Sequenced material: blood.

The CDR3 corresponds to CASTPLGALETQYF. The bases are TGTGCCAGCACTCCCCTAGGGGCTCTGGAGACCCAGTACTTC. The V gene is TRBV6-1 and the J gene is TRBJ2-5; the best D guess is TRBD1, with 5 bases matching. CDR3 length: 14 amino acids, cysteine to phenylalanine. The kept DNA is CDR3 alone, 42 bases in frame from the first base. V is clipped by 7 bases and J by 5 bases, and the sequence between their germline boundaries is 17 bases long. The CDR1 and CDR2 encoded by the germline V gene are MNHNS and SASEGT.